This T cell receptor beta chain was sequenced during a study of T cells in Graves' hyperthyroidism and ophthalmopathy. The germline gives CDR1 LNHNV, CDR2 YYDKDF (reference sequence). The length of the CDR3 is 16 residues. Between the trimmed V and J ends, which lost 0 bases and 15 bases, there was a span of 21 bases. This clonotype was observed at least ten times. Template material for amplifying TCR beta CDR3 regions consisted of RNA transcripts. First-round RT-PCR targeting the TCR CDR3 was performed with the HTBI primer set. TCRdb processed the multiplex PCR reads anew with MiXCR; each CDR3 protein has one entry. The repertoire holds about 25,000 distinct CDR3 sequences, with around 47% as singletons.

This TCR was recovered from a woman aged 40 to 49 with Graves' hyperthyroidism that later progressed to Graves' ophthalmopathy. This chain joins TRBV15 and TRBJ1-6; possible D gene TRBD1, 6 bases. The sequenced sample consisted of blood. The CDR3 DNA reads TGTGCCACCAGCAGAGATCGGGGGGGGGCTACTGACTTCCTCCACTTT. Translated: CATSRDRGGATDFLHF.